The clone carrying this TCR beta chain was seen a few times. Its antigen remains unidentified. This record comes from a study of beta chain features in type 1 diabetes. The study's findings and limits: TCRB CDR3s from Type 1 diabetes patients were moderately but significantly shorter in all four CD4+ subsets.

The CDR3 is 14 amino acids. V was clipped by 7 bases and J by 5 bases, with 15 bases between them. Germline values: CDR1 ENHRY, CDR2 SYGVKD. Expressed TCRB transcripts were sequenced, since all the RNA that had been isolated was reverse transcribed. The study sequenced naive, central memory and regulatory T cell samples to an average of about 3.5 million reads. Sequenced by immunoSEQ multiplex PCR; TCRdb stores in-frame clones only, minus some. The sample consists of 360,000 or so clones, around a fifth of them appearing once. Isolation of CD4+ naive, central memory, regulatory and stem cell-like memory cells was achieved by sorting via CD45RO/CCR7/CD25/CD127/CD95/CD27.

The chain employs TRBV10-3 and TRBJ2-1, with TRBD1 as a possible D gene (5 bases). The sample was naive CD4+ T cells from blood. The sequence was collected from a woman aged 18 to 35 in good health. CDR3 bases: TGTGCCATCACCCAAACAGGAGCCAACAATGAGCAGTTCTTC. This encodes CAITQTGANNEQFF.